This T cell receptor (beta chain) was sequenced in a study of cytomegalovirus exposure and HLA in healthy donors. The CDR3 is 16 amino acids. V shed 5 bases, J shed 2 bases, and the junction held 4 bases outside the gene matches. CDR1 is SGHNT and CDR2 is YENEEA in the germline V gene. The PCR made use of 60 Vbeta and 13 Jbeta primers. Sequencing used immunoSEQ multiplex PCR; TCRdb keeps in-frame clones, though not all of them. The table records 200,000 to 250,000 clones, over 65% of them present only once. A note on this clone: Its cognate antigen is unknown.

Findings of the study overall: In a later analysis, at a false discovery rate of 0.05, 17,000 or so TCR beta sequences matched HLA alleles.

The sample was PBMCs. This receptor was obtained from a human donor in good health. The chain employs TRBV11-3 and TRBJ2-3; the match to TRBD2 covers 13 bases. The CDR3 DNA reads TGTGCCAGCAGCGACGGACTAGCGGGAGACACAGATACGCAGTATTTT. It specifies CASSDGLAGDTDTQYF.